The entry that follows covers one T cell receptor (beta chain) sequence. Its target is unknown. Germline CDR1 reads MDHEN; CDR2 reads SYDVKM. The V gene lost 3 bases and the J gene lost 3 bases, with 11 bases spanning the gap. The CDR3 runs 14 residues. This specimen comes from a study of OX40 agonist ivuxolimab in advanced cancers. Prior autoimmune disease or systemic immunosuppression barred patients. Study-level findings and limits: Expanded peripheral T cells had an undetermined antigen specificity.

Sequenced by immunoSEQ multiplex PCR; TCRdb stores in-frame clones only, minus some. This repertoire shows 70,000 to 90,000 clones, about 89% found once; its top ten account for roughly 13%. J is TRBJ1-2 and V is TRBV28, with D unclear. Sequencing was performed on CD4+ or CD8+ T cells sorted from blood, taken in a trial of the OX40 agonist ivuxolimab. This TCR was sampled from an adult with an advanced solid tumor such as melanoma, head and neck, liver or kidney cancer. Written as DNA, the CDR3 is TGTGCCAGCAGTTTGGCCGGAGCGGACTATGGCTACACCTTC. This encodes CASSLAGADYGYTF.